A selection of T cell receptor beta chains follows, all from one sample in a study of neurological immune-mediated disorders. TCRdb ran MiXCR on the 5' RACE reads and lists one entry per CDR3 protein. The repertoire consists of tens of thousands of distinct CDR3 sequences, with more than 3.5% occurring once and the leading ten covering over 5%. Sequencing used PBMCs. All receptors come from a man in his fifties or sixties with multiple sclerosis. Both conserved end residues are part of each CDR3. D genes are given only for firm matches. Clone size, where shown, is once, few, many, or a class for clones that have expanded.

D gene | J gene | V gene | CDR3 length | clone size | CDR3 DNA | CDR3 protein
- | TRBJ2-7 | TRBV18 | 14 | many | TGTGCCAGCTCACCCGTTCCCTACTCCTACGAGCAGTACTTC | CASSPVPYSYEQYF
- | TRBJ2-7 | TRBV5-1 | 14 | few | TGCGCCAGCACGGTCGCAGGGCCCCCCTACGAGCAGTACTTC | CASTVAGPPYEQYF
- | TRBJ2-2 | TRBV5-6 | 16 | many | TGTGCCAGCACCCCTCTAGGGGCTACGGACACCGGGGAGCTGTTTTTT | CASTPLGATDTGELFF
TRBD2 | TRBJ2-1 | TRBV5-1 | 15 | many | TGCGCCAGCAGCGCGACCCAGCGGGGGGTAAATGAGCAGTTCTTC | CASSATQRGVNEQFF
- | TRBJ2-7 | TRBV4-2 | 14 | few | TGTGCCAGCAGCCCTCGAGCCCTAGACTACGAGCAGTACTTC | CASSPRALDYEQYF
- | TRBJ2-5 | TRBV12-3/TRBV12-4 | 14 | many | TGTGCCAGCAGCCCGGGACCTAACCAAGAGACCCAGTACTTC | CASSPGPNQETQYF
TRBD1 | TRBJ1-1 | TRBV3-1 | 13 | many | TGTGCCAGCAGCCTAACAGGGGGGACTGAAGCTTTCTTT | CASSLTGGTEAFF
- | TRBJ2-1 | TRBV20-1 | 14 | many | TGCAGTGCTCAAAAAAACGGCGGAAACAATGAGCAGTTCTTC | CSAQKNGGNNEQFF
TRBD1 | TRBJ2-4 | TRBV10-1 | 17 | many | TGCGCCAGCGGGACAGGGATCCCCCCTTCTGGCAAAAACATTCAGTACTTC | CASGTGIPPSGKNIQYF
TRBD1 | TRBJ2-5 | TRBV5-1 | 16 | many | TGCGCCAGCCAACCAGGCGACAGGGTTAGTAGGGAGACCCAGTACTTC | CASQPGDRVSRETQYF
- | TRBJ2-7 | TRBV5-5 | 14 | many | TGTGCCAGCAGCCGGCTTAGGAGCTCCTACGAGCAGTACTTC | CASSRLRSSYEQYF
TRBD2 | TRBJ2-1 | TRBV3-1 | 15 | many | TGTGCCAGCAGCCAAGATGCTAGCGGGATAAATGAGCAGTTCTTC | CASSQDASGINEQFF
- | TRBJ2-2 | TRBV9 | 15 | many | TGTGCCAGCAGGACTGACGCAAACAACACCGGGGAGCTGTTTTTT | CASRTDANNTGELFF
- | TRBJ2-2 | TRBV5-5 | 15 | - | TGTGCCAGCAGCCCACCAAGCGTTAGGAACGGGGAGCTGTTTTTT | CASSPPSVRNGELFF
- | TRBJ1-1 | TRBV10-3 | 13 | many | TGTGCCGGCGGGGACCCAGGGTACACTGAAGCTTTCTTT | CAGGDPGYTEAFF
- | TRBJ2-3 | TRBV5-1 | 16 | many | TGCGCCAGCAGTCCCAGTGGGAGTAGGGAGATAGATACGCAGTATTTT | CASSPSGSREIDTQYF
- | TRBJ2-3 | TRBV6-1 | 14 | many | TGTGCCAGCAGTGAACCCGGCAGGACAGATACGCAGTATTTT | CASSEPGRTDTQYF
- | TRBJ2-7 | TRBV30 | 13 | many | TGTGCCTGGAGTAGGGCCCAGGGCCACGAGCAGTACTTC | CAWSRAQGHEQYF
- | TRBJ2-1 | TRBV3-1 | 15 | many | TGTGCCAGCAGCCAAGATTTACAGGGTGGGCATGAGCAGTTCTTC | CASSQDLQGGHEQFF
- | TRBJ2-4 | TRBV13 | 15 | many | TGTGCCAGCAGCTTTGTGGGATTAGCCAAAAACATTCAGTACTTC | CASSFVGLAKNIQYF
- | TRBJ1-1 | TRBV20-1 | 12 | medium-sized | TGCAGTGCTAGAGTCCAGCACACTGAAGCTTTCTTT | CSARVQHTEAFF
- | TRBJ1-2 | TRBV4-2 | 16 | many | TGTGCCAGCAGCCAAGATGAGGGGGGCACTGGCTATGGCTACACCTTC | CASSQDEGGTGYGYTF
- | TRBJ1-1 | TRBV20-1 | 14 | many | TGCAGTGCTCTCACTCCCAGAGGAAACACTGAAGCTTTCTTT | CSALTPRGNTEAFF
- | TRBJ2-3 | TRBV20-1 | 16 | many | TGCAGTGCTCCTCCCTCTAGCGCTCTTACGGGAGATACGCAGTATTTT | CSAPPSSALTGDTQYF
- | TRBJ1-3 | TRBV7-9 | 15 | many | TGTGCCAGCAGCCTACAAGCAGTCTCTGGAAACACCATATATTTT | CASSLQAVSGNTIYF
TRBD1 | TRBJ1-5 | TRBV12-3/TRBV12-4 | 14 | - | TGTGCCAGTTTAGGGACAGGGGGAGGTCAGCCCCAGCATTTT | CASLGTGGGQPQHF
- | TRBJ1-5 | TRBV20-1 | 14 | many | TGCAGTGCTAGGCCCGGGTTGAGCAATCAGCCCCAGCATTTT | CSARPGLSNQPQHF
- | TRBJ2-7 | TRBV5-5 | 13 | many | TGTGCCAGCAGCTTTGGGGACACCACATTGGGGTACTTC | CASSFGDTTLGYF
- | TRBJ1-5 | TRBV30 | 14 | few | TGTGCCTGGAGTGAGGGGGGTGCTCGACAGCCCCAGCATTTT | CAWSEGGARQPQHF
- | TRBJ1-4 | TRBV6-1 | 13 | many | TGTGCCAGCAGTGAAGGGGCGGTTGAAAAACTGTTTTTT | CASSEGAVEKLFF
TRBD2 | TRBJ2-1 | TRBV7-9 | 14 | many | TGTGCCAGCAGCTTGGCGGGGGGGACCGATGAGCAGTTCTTC | CASSLAGGTDEQFF
TRBD1 | TRBJ2-3 | TRBV29-1 | 13 | many | TGCAGCGTTGATCAGGGGGGCACAGATACGCAGTATTTT | CSVDQGGTDTQYF
- | TRBJ2-5 | TRBV5-1 | 15 | - | TGCGCCAGCAGCTTGGCACGGAAGCCCCAAGAGACCCAGTACTTC | CASSLARKPQETQYF
- | TRBJ2-3 | TRBV5-6 | 15 | many | TGTGCCAGCAGCTTGGGGCTGACCTATACAGATACGCAGTATTTT | CASSLGLTYTDTQYF
TRBD1 | TRBJ2-2 | TRBV6-5 | 14 | many | TGTGCCAGCAGTAAGGACAGGGGGACCGGGGAGCTGTTTTTT | CASSKDRGTGELFF
- | TRBJ2-1 | TRBV7-6 | 13 | many | TGTGCCAGCAGCTTAGCGCCCGGCAATGAGCAGTTCTTC | CASSLAPGNEQFF
- | TRBJ2-7 | TRBV27 | 12 | many | TGTGCCAGCAGTTTACGGGGGCGGCCGCAGTACTTC | CASSLRGRPQYF
TRBD1 | TRBJ1-1 | TRBV18 | 13 | many | TGTGCCACCAAAGTGACAGGGGATACTGAAGCTTTCTTT | CATKVTGDTEAFF
- | TRBJ1-1 | TRBV5-1 | 14 | many | TGCGCCAGCAGCTTGGCCGGGGGTGGCACTGAAGCTTTCTTT | CASSLAGGGTEAFF
TRBD2 | TRBJ2-5 | TRBV10-1 | 14 | many | TGCGCCAGCAGTAGCGGGGGGCCCCAAGAGACCCAGTACTTC | CASSSGGPQETQYF
- | TRBJ1-5 | TRBV7-2 | 14 | many | TGTGCCAGCAGCCCACAAACAGGGCCCCAGCCCCAGCATTTT | CASSPQTGPQPQHF
- | TRBJ2-1 | TRBV30 | 11 | many | TGTGCCTGGAGTGGGGTCTATGAGCAGTTCTTC | CAWSGVYEQFF
- | TRBJ2-5 | TRBV5-1 | 14 | - | TGCGCCAGCTCCCCGGGTTTTCGGGTCGAGACCCAGTACTTC | CASSPGFRVETQYF
TRBD2 | TRBJ2-3 | TRBV27 | 16 | many | TGTGCCAGCAGTTTATTTGCGGGAGGGTCCTCAGATACGCAGTATTTT | CASSLFAGGSSDTQYF
TRBD2 | TRBJ2-1 | TRBV20-1 | 15 | many | TGCAGTGCGACCCCTCCTAGCGGGGGGGCGAATGAGCAGTTCTTC | CSATPPSGGANEQFF
- | TRBJ1-5 | TRBV12-3/TRBV12-4 | 12 | many | TGTGCCAGCACGACGGGAGGTCAGCCCCAGCATTTT | CASTTGGQPQHF
- | TRBJ2-2 | TRBV12-3/TRBV12-4 | 13 | many | TGTGCCAGCAGCCCACAGGTAGCCGGGGAGCTGTTTTTT | CASSPQVAGELFF
- | TRBJ2-2 | TRBV20-1 | 16 | many | TGCAGTGCCACCCCCCTGATCCACACGAACACCGGGGAGCTGTTTTTT | CSATPLIHTNTGELFF
- | TRBJ2-5 | TRBV10-3 | 14 | - | TGTGCCATCAGTTCTTGGGGGTGGGAGGAGACCCAGTACTTC | CAISSWGWEETQYF
TRBD2 | TRBJ2-1 | TRBV20-1 | 17 | few | TGCAGTGCTAGGACAGGGCTCAGTAGCGGGGGAAACAATGAGCAGTTCTTC | CSARTGLSSGGNNEQFF
- | TRBJ1-5 | TRBV6-5 | 14 | many | TGTGCCAGCAGTCCGGTGGTGGGCAATCAGCCCCAGCATTTT | CASSPVVGNQPQHF
- | TRBJ2-7 | TRBV7-2 | 13 | many | TGTGCCAGCAGCTTAGCGAGTACCTACGAGCAGTACTTC | CASSLASTYEQYF